This TCR beta chain emerged from a study of blood T cell repertoires in COVID-19. Looked up from germline, CDR1 is KGHSY and CDR2 is FQNENV. V was pared by 4 bases and J by 3 bases, with 8 bases of the junction left unmatched. CDR3 length: 16 amino acids. Cohort 3 donors counted as recovered after two negative PCRs, clearance, or resolved symptoms. The authors' processing: Reference gene primers were amplified, and this amplification served to estimate nucleated cell counts. Repertoires were generated with immunoSEQ multiplex PCR, while TCRdb's copy carries only in-frame clones and drops some. From that table come the V and J calls and clone size; the DNA was used to work out D and trimming. The sample yields roughly 230,000 clones, approximately 83% seen once.

V usage is TRBV16 and J usage is TRBJ2-7; 11 nucleotides agree with TRBD2. The sample was PBMCs or T cells enriched from blood (not recorded which). The sequence was collected from a woman in her sixties or seventies who had recovered from COVID-19. The CDR3 nucleotides read TGTGCCAGCAGCCGGGTGGTGCTAGCGGGAGGCTACGAGCAGTACTTC. This translates into CASSRVVLAGGYEQYF.